Listed below are T cell receptor beta chains from one sample, sequenced in a study of blood T cell repertoires in COVID-19. Assay used: immunoSEQ multiplex PCR; TCRdb lists only in-frame clones, some missing. The sample includes roughly 230,000 clones, 83% of them seen just once. Sequencing was performed on peripheral blood. All receptors derive from a woman in her fifties or sixties with acute or convalescent COVID-19. The CDR3 runs from the conserved cysteine through the conserved F or W. D genes are given only for firm matches. Expanded clones are given a class, and other clones once, few, many or no size at all.

cdr3_nt: TGTGCCAGTAGTATAGTTTTCGGTGCAGGGTCCACCGGGGAGCTGTTTTTT
cdr3_aa: CASSIVFGAGSTGELFF
d_call: .
v_call: TRBV19
j_call: TRBJ2-2
clone_size: .

cdr3_nt: TGTGCCAGCAGCCAGCCTGATGGGAGGGGGTACAATGAGCAGTTCTTC
cdr3_aa: CASSQPDGRGYNEQFF
d_call: .
v_call: TRBV4-2
j_call: TRBJ2-1
clone_size: .

cdr3_nt: TGTGCCATCAGTGCGATAACAAAGGAGCAGTACTTC
cdr3_aa: CAISAITKEQYF
d_call: .
v_call: TRBV10-3
j_call: TRBJ2-7
clone_size: few

cdr3_nt: TGTGCCAGCAGCTATTCCAGGGGGCTTGCTGGAAACACCATATATTTT
cdr3_aa: CASSYSRGLAGNTIYF
d_call: TRBD1
v_call: TRBV3-1/TRBV3-2
j_call: TRBJ1-3
clone_size: .

cdr3_nt: TGTGCCAGCAGCCGTGGACAGGGTAATCAGCCCCAGCATTTT
cdr3_aa: CASSRGQGNQPQHF
d_call: TRBD1
v_call: TRBV7-2
j_call: TRBJ1-5
clone_size: .

cdr3_nt: TGTGCCAGCAGCCCCTTTGGGGCGGGGGCCGGGGAGCTGTTTTTT
cdr3_aa: CASSPFGAGAGELFF
d_call: TRBD2
v_call: TRBV28
j_call: TRBJ2-2
clone_size: .

cdr3_nt: TGTGCCAGCAGCCTACAGGGATACGAGCAGTACTTC
cdr3_aa: CASSLQGYEQYF
d_call: .
v_call: TRBV6-2/TRBV6-3
j_call: TRBJ2-7
clone_size: .

cdr3_nt: TGTGCCAGTAGTTTCGGGGGATATCAGCCCCAGCATTTT
cdr3_aa: CASSFGGYQPQHF
d_call: .
v_call: TRBV19
j_call: TRBJ1-5
clone_size: .

cdr3_nt: TGTGCCAGTAGTTCGGGAGGTTATACGCAGTATTTT
cdr3_aa: CASSSGGYTQYF
d_call: TRBD2
v_call: TRBV19
j_call: TRBJ2-3
clone_size: once

cdr3_nt: TGTGCCAGCAGCTTAGGTTCGCAGGGGCGTTCCTATGGCTACACCTTC
cdr3_aa: CASSLGSQGRSYGYTF
d_call: .
v_call: TRBV7-2
j_call: TRBJ1-2
clone_size: .

cdr3_nt: TGTGCCAGCAGCTTAGAGTCGGGCGAGCAGTACTTC
cdr3_aa: CASSLESGEQYF
d_call: .
v_call: TRBV7-6
j_call: TRBJ2-7
clone_size: .

cdr3_nt: TGTGCCAGCAGCTTTGAGCTAGCGGGAGTCACCGGGGAGCTGTTTTTT
cdr3_aa: CASSFELAGVTGELFF
d_call: .
v_call: TRBV12-1
j_call: TRBJ2-2
clone_size: .

cdr3_nt: TGTGCCGGCGGGCTTGGGACTAGCGGGAGCCGCACAGATACGCAGTATTTT
cdr3_aa: CAGGLGTSGSRTDTQYF
d_call: TRBD2
v_call: TRBV7-9
j_call: TRBJ2-3
clone_size: .

cdr3_nt: TGTGCCACCAGCAGAGATCCCAGGGTGGTTACACCCCTCCACTTT
cdr3_aa: CATSRDPRVVTPLHF
d_call: .
v_call: TRBV15
j_call: TRBJ1-6
clone_size: few

cdr3_nt: TGTGCCATCAGTGCCAGGGGATGGGGTTCTGGAAACACCATATATTTT
cdr3_aa: CAISARGWGSGNTIYF
d_call: .
v_call: TRBV10-3
j_call: TRBJ1-3
clone_size: .

cdr3_nt: TGCAGCGTGGAAACAGGGGGCGGGAACGAGCAGTACTTC
cdr3_aa: CSVETGGGNEQYF
d_call: TRBD1
v_call: TRBV29-1
j_call: TRBJ2-7
clone_size: .

cdr3_nt: TGTGCCAGCAGCCTCGCCGGGACAGAGCGTGGCTACACCTTC
cdr3_aa: CASSLAGTERGYTF
d_call: TRBD1
v_call: TRBV7-9
j_call: TRBJ1-2
clone_size: .

cdr3_nt: TGCGCCAGCAGCCCCGTAGGACTAGCGGTATCCTACGAGCAGTACTTC
cdr3_aa: CASSPVGLAVSYEQYF
d_call: TRBD2
v_call: TRBV4-1
j_call: TRBJ2-7
clone_size: .

cdr3_nt: TGCGCCAGCAGTCGGGACTATTACAATGAGCAGTTCTTC
cdr3_aa: CASSRDYYNEQFF
d_call: TRBD2
v_call: TRBV10-1
j_call: TRBJ2-1
clone_size: .

cdr3_nt: TGCGCCAGCAGCTCCTACGGACAGCCCTACGAGCAGTACTTC
cdr3_aa: CASSSYGQPYEQYF
d_call: .
v_call: TRBV5-1
j_call: TRBJ2-7
clone_size: .

cdr3_nt: TGTGCCAGCGGGGTAATTCGACCCGGGATCACAAACTATGGCTACACCTTC
cdr3_aa: CASGVIRPGITNYGYTF
d_call: .
v_call: TRBV28
j_call: TRBJ1-2
clone_size: few

cdr3_nt: TGCGCCAGCAGCCAAGATCTTGGGGCCTACAATTCACCCCTCCACTTT
cdr3_aa: CASSQDLGAYNSPLHF
d_call: .
v_call: TRBV4-3
j_call: TRBJ1-6
clone_size: .

cdr3_nt: TGTGCCAGCAGCTCAGGGGACAGAGGGTTGAATCAGCCCCAGCATTTT
cdr3_aa: CASSSGDRGLNQPQHF
d_call: TRBD1
v_call: TRBV7-9
j_call: TRBJ1-5
clone_size: .

cdr3_nt: TGCGCCAGCAGCTTGGTGTCTGAGGATCGCAAACCAAAATCAGGACAGGGGCGCTGGGAGCAGTTCTTC
cdr3_aa: CASSLVSEDRKPKSGQGRWEQFF
d_call: TRBD1
v_call: TRBV5-1
j_call: TRBJ2-1
clone_size: .

cdr3_nt: TGTGCCAGCAGTTACTCGAAGGGGGCGGATGGCTACACCTTC
cdr3_aa: CASSYSKGADGYTF
d_call: TRBD1
v_call: TRBV6-2/TRBV6-3
j_call: TRBJ1-2
clone_size: .

cdr3_nt: TGTGCCAGCAGCCAAGTCCAGAACACCGGGGAGCTGTTTTTT
cdr3_aa: CASSQVQNTGELFF
d_call: .
v_call: TRBV14
j_call: TRBJ2-2
clone_size: .

cdr3_nt: TGTGCCAGCAGTTTGGGCCGTTATGGCTACACCTTC
cdr3_aa: CASSLGRYGYTF
d_call: .
v_call: TRBV28
j_call: TRBJ1-2
clone_size: .

cdr3_nt: TGTGCCAGTAAGGACAGTCCGGGGCAAGAGACCCAGTACTTC
cdr3_aa: CASKDSPGQETQYF
d_call: .
v_call: TRBV19
j_call: TRBJ2-5
clone_size: .

cdr3_nt: TGTGCCAGCAAGAGCGGGGGAGGATACGAGCAGTACTTC
cdr3_aa: CASKSGGGYEQYF
d_call: TRBD2
v_call: TRBV2
j_call: TRBJ2-7
clone_size: .

cdr3_nt: TGTGCCAGCAGTTTACCGGACAGGGGATACGAGCAGTACTTC
cdr3_aa: CASSLPDRGYEQYF
d_call: TRBD1
v_call: TRBV28
j_call: TRBJ2-7
clone_size: once

cdr3_nt: TGTGCCAGCAGCTTAGAGTCAGGTTCACCCCTCCACTTT
cdr3_aa: CASSLESGSPLHF
d_call: .
v_call: TRBV11-2
j_call: TRBJ1-6
clone_size: .

cdr3_nt: TGTGCCAGCAGAGTGGGACTGAGGGAGGCGGGCTATGGCTACACCTTC
cdr3_aa: CASRVGLREAGYGYTF
d_call: .
v_call: TRBV5-6
j_call: TRBJ1-2
clone_size: .

cdr3_nt: TGTGCCAGCAGGCGGACTAGTTCTGATACGCAGTATTTT
cdr3_aa: CASRRTSSDTQYF
d_call: TRBD2
v_call: TRBV6-4
j_call: TRBJ2-3
clone_size: .

cdr3_nt: TGTGCCAGCAGTTTAGGCAGGGGTCCCATCATGAACACTGAAGCTTTCTTT
cdr3_aa: CASSLGRGPIMNTEAFF
d_call: .
v_call: TRBV28
j_call: TRBJ1-1
clone_size: .

cdr3_nt: TGTGCCAGCAGTGAAGGGACAGGGCCCTCCGAGCAGTACTTC
cdr3_aa: CASSEGTGPSEQYF
d_call: TRBD1
v_call: TRBV6-1
j_call: TRBJ2-7
clone_size: .

cdr3_nt: TGTGCCTGGCGGGCCTACGGACAGCCAGTCTATGGCTACACCTTC
cdr3_aa: CAWRAYGQPVYGYTF
d_call: .
v_call: TRBV30
j_call: TRBJ1-2
clone_size: .

cdr3_nt: TGTGCCAGCACCACCTGGAGAAGAAAGCGGGAGACCCAGTACTTC
cdr3_aa: CASTTWRRKRETQYF
d_call: .
v_call: TRBV5-5
j_call: TRBJ2-5
clone_size: .

cdr3_nt: TGTGCCAGCAGCGTAGTTTTCCCGGACACCCCCTTTGACTATGGCTACACCTTC
cdr3_aa: CASSVVFPDTPFDYGYTF
d_call: .
v_call: TRBV9
j_call: TRBJ1-2
clone_size: once

cdr3_nt: TGTGCCAGCTCACAGGACACCCTCTCCTACGAGCAGTACTTC
cdr3_aa: CASSQDTLSYEQYF
d_call: .
v_call: TRBV18
j_call: TRBJ2-7
clone_size: .

cdr3_nt: TGTGCCAGCAGTGAACGATCCGGGCGGGGTCAGCCCCAGCATTTT
cdr3_aa: CASSERSGRGQPQHF
d_call: .
v_call: TRBV2
j_call: TRBJ1-5
clone_size: .

cdr3_nt: TGTGCCAGCAGCTTAACGGACGCGGGAGGCCGCGCTTACGAGCAGTACTTC
cdr3_aa: CASSLTDAGGRAYEQYF
d_call: TRBD2
v_call: TRBV11-2
j_call: TRBJ2-7
clone_size: .

cdr3_nt: TGTGCCAGCAGCGCCGGGACAGGGACCTCCGGGGAGCTGTTTTTT
cdr3_aa: CASSAGTGTSGELFF
d_call: TRBD1
v_call: TRBV6-4
j_call: TRBJ2-2
clone_size: .

cdr3_nt: TGTGCCAGCAGTTTGACTAGCGGGACCGGGGAGCTGTTTTTT
cdr3_aa: CASSLTSGTGELFF
d_call: TRBD2
v_call: TRBV2
j_call: TRBJ2-2
clone_size: .

cdr3_nt: TGTGCCAGTAAGGGACTAGCGGGGGTATCGAACACCGGGGAGCTGTTTTTT
cdr3_aa: CASKGLAGVSNTGELFF
d_call: TRBD2
v_call: TRBV19
j_call: TRBJ2-2
clone_size: once

cdr3_nt: TGTGCCAGCAGCTTAATTGCGGCTACGCAGTATTTT
cdr3_aa: CASSLIAATQYF
d_call: .
v_call: TRBV28
j_call: TRBJ2-3
clone_size: .

cdr3_nt: TGTGCCAGCAGCCCAAGGTCGGGGGGAAACACTGAAGCTTTCTTT
cdr3_aa: CASSPRSGGNTEAFF
d_call: .
v_call: TRBV7-9
j_call: TRBJ1-1
clone_size: .

cdr3_nt: TGTGCCAGCAGTTTAAGTGAGACAGGGGCGGTTAGGGCTTTCTTT
cdr3_aa: CASSLSETGAVRAFF
d_call: TRBD1
v_call: TRBV28
j_call: TRBJ1-1
clone_size: .

cdr3_nt: TGCGCCAGCAGCTTTGAGGGGACAGGGGGCACTGGAAACACCATATATTTT
cdr3_aa: CASSFEGTGGTGNTIYF
d_call: TRBD1
v_call: TRBV5-1
j_call: TRBJ1-3
clone_size: .

cdr3_nt: TGTGCCAGCAGGACAGGGAACTATGGCTACACCTTC
cdr3_aa: CASRTGNYGYTF
d_call: TRBD1
v_call: TRBV6-5
j_call: TRBJ1-2
clone_size: .

cdr3_nt: TGTGCCAGCAGCTCTTCCCGGACAGGGGAATCACCCCTCCACTTT
cdr3_aa: CASSSSRTGESPLHF
d_call: TRBD1
v_call: TRBV2
j_call: TRBJ1-6
clone_size: .

cdr3_nt: TGTGCCAGCAGAGATCTAGGACAGGGCTTTGAAGCTTTCTTT
cdr3_aa: CASRDLGQGFEAFF
d_call: TRBD1
v_call: TRBV2
j_call: TRBJ1-1
clone_size: .

cdr3_nt: TGTGCCACCAGCAGAGATGGCAGGGCAAGAGGCTACACCTTC
cdr3_aa: CATSRDGRARGYTF
d_call: .
v_call: TRBV15
j_call: TRBJ1-2
clone_size: .

cdr3_nt: TGTGCCAGCAGCCGACTGGGTAACACTGAAGCTTTCTTT
cdr3_aa: CASSRLGNTEAFF
d_call: .
v_call: TRBV2
j_call: TRBJ1-1
clone_size: .

cdr3_nt: TGCAGCGCCGGCAGGAGCTCCTACGAGCAGTACTTC
cdr3_aa: CSAGRSSYEQYF
d_call: .
v_call: TRBV29-1
j_call: TRBJ2-7
clone_size: .

cdr3_nt: TGTGCCAGCAGCCAATCATTTTACGTTAGCTATGGCTACACCTTC
cdr3_aa: CASSQSFYVSYGYTF
d_call: .
v_call: TRBV6-5
j_call: TRBJ1-2
clone_size: .

cdr3_nt: TGTGCCAGCAGTTTAGACAGGGGACGTTCCTACGAGCAGTACTTC
cdr3_aa: CASSLDRGRSYEQYF
d_call: TRBD1
v_call: TRBV27
j_call: TRBJ2-7
clone_size: .

cdr3_nt: TGTGCCAGCAGCGTAGAGCAGGACTATGGCTACACCTTC
cdr3_aa: CASSVEQDYGYTF
d_call: .
v_call: TRBV9
j_call: TRBJ1-2
clone_size: .

cdr3_nt: TGCGCCAGCAGCTTGGTGTTGGGAGGGAACACTGAAGCTTTCTTT
cdr3_aa: CASSLVLGGNTEAFF
d_call: .
v_call: TRBV5-1
j_call: TRBJ1-1
clone_size: .

cdr3_nt: TGTGCTAGCAGCTTGGGGGCTACCGCTCAAGAGACCCAGTACTTC
cdr3_aa: CASSLGATAQETQYF
d_call: .
v_call: TRBV7-7
j_call: TRBJ2-5
clone_size: .